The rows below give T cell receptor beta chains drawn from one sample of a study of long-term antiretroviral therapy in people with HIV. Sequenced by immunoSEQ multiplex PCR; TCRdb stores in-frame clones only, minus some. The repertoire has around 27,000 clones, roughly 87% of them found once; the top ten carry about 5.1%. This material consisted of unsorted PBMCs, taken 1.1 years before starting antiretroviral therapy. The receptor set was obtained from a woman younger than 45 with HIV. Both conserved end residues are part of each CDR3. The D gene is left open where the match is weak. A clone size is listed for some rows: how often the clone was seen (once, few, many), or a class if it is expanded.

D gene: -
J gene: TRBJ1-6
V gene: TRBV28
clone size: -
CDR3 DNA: TGTGCCAGCAGTTTACAGGGCGCCTATAATTCACCCCTCCACTTT
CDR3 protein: CASSLQGAYNSPLHF

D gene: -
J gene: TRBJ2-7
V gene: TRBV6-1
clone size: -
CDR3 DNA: TGTGCCAGCAGCAGCGACAGCACCTACGAGCAGTACTTC
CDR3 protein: CASSSDSTYEQYF

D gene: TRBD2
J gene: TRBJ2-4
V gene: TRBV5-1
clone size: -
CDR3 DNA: TGCGCCAGCAGCTTAGGACTAGCGGGAGTTGCGTCCAAAAACATTCAGTACTTC
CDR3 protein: CASSLGLAGVASKNIQYF

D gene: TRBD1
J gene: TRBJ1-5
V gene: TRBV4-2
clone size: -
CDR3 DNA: TGTGCCAGCAGCCAAGAGGGGACAGGGGCCGGGCCCCAGCATTTT
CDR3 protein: CASSQEGTGAGPQHF

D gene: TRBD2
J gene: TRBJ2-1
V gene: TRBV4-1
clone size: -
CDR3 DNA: TGCGCCAGCAGCCGCCGGCTGACTAGCGGGGGGACTCTCAATGAGCAGTTCTTC
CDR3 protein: CASSRRLTSGGTLNEQFF

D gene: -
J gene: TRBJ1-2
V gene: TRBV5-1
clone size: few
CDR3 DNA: TGCGCCAGCGAGGACGGCACTGGCTATGGCTACACCTTC
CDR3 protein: CASEDGTGYGYTF

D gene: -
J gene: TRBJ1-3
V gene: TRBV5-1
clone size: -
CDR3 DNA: TGCGCCAGCAGCCGAGAGACGGTAGGAAACACCATATATTTT
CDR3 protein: CASSRETVGNTIYF

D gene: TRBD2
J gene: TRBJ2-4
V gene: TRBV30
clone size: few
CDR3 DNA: TGTGCCTGGACCCTCGGGACTAGCGACGTTGACATTCAGTACTTC
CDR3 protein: CAWTLGTSDVDIQYF

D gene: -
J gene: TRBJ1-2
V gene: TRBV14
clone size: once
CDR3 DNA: TGTGCCAGCAGCCAAGCTGAGGGTGGCTACACCTTC
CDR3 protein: CASSQAEGGYTF

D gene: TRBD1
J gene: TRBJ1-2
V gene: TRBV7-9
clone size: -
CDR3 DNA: TGTGCCAGCAGCTTATCAGGGGGCGAAAACTATGGCTACACCTTC
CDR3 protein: CASSLSGGENYGYTF

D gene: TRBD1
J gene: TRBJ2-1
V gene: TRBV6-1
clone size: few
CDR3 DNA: TGTGCCAGCAGTGAAGCTCCCGGGACAGGGGAGGAGCAGTTCTTC
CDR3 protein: CASSEAPGTGEEQFF

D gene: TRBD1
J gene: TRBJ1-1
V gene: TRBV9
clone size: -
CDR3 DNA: TGTGCCAGCAGCCCTTGGACAGGGAACACTGAAGCTTTCTTT
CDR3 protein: CASSPWTGNTEAFF

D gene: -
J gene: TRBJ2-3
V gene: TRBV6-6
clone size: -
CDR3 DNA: TGTGCCAGCAGCACCCATGGCACAGATACGCAGTATTTT
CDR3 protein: CASSTHGTDTQYF

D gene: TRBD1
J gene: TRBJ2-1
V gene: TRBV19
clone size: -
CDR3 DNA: TGTGCCAGTAAGCCGGGACAGGGCAGTTTCGATGAGCAGTTCTTC
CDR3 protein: CASKPGQGSFDEQFF

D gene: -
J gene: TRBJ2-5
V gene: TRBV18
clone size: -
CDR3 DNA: TGTGCCAGCTCACCACGCACAGGAATGGAGAGAGAGACCCAGTACTTC
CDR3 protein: CASSPRTGMERETQYF

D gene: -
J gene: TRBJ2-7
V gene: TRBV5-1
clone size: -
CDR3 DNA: TGCGCCAGCAGCTTGGCCACAGTTAGAAACGAGCAGTACTTC
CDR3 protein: CASSLATVRNEQYF

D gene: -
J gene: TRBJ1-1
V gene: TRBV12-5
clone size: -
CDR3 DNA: TGTGCTAGTGGTCCCGGGGGCAGGGAAGCTTTCTTT
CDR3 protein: CASGPGGREAFF

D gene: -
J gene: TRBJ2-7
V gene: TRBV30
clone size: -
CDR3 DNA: TGTGCCTGGAAGGGGAATTACTACGAGCAGTACTTC
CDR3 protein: CAWKGNYYEQYF

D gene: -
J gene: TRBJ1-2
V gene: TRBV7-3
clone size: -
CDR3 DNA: TGTGCCAGCAGCGATGGGACGGAGTCTCTCTATGGCTACACCTTC
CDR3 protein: CASSDGTESLYGYTF

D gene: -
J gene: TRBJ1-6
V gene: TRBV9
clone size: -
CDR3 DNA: TGTGCCAGCAGCCTGGGGGACCTGAGCTCCTATAATTCACCCCTCCACTTT
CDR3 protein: CASSLGDLSSYNSPLHF

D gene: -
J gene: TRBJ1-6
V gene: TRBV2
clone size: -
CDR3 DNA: TGTGCCAGCAGTGAATTTTTGCTGACAGGAGAGGCGTTTAGGTCGGGCGTGTGGCGTTCACCCCTCCACTTT
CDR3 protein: CASSEFLLTGEAFRSGVWRSPLHF

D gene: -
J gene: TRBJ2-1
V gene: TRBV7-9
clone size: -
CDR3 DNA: TGTGCCAGCTACGATCTGGGGGCTTTAAATGAGCAGTTCTTC
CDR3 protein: CASYDLGALNEQFF

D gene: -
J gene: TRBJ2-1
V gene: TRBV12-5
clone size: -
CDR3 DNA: TGTGCTAGTGGTTTGGTACGGCCTACCTACAATGAGCAGTTCTTC
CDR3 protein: CASGLVRPTYNEQFF

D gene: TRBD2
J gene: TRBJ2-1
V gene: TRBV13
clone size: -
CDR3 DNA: TGTGCCAGCAGCGACAGAAAGCGGGGTCTATTTTGGTCCCAGGAGCAGTTCTTC
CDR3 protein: CASSDRKRGLFWSQEQFF

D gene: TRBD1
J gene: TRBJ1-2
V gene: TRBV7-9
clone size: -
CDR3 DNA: TGTGCCAGCAGCCCACCCGGACAGGGTTACTATGGCTACACCTTC
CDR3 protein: CASSPPGQGYYGYTF

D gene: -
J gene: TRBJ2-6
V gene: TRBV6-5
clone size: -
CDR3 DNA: TGTGCCAGCAGTTACTCTGGGGAAACTGGGGCCAACGTCCTGACTTTC
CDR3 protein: CASSYSGETGANVLTF

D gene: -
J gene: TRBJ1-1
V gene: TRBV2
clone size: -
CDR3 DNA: TGTGCCAGCAGTTCTGGGACAATCCCTGAAGCTTTCTTT
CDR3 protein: CASSSGTIPEAFF

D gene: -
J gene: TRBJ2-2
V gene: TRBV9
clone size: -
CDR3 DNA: TGTGCCAGCAGCGTAGCTCTAAGGACAACGAACACCGGGGAGCTGTTTTTT
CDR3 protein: CASSVALRTTNTGELFF

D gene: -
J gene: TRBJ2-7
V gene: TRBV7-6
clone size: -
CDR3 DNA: TGTGCCAGCAGCCCAAGACCCAGCTCCTACGAGCAGTACTTC
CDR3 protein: CASSPRPSSYEQYF

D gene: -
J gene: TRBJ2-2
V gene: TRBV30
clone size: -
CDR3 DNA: TGTGCCTGGAGTGTAGTCTCCGGGGAGCTGTTTTTT
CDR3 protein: CAWSVVSGELFF

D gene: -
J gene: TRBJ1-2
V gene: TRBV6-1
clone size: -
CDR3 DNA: TGTGCCAGCAGTGAAGTGATTGGGGGCTGGTATGGCTACACCTTC
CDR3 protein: CASSEVIGGWYGYTF

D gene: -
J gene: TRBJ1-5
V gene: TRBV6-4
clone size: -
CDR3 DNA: TGTGCCAGCAGTGAGACGGGCGGCAATCAGCCCCAGCATTTT
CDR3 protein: CASSETGGNQPQHF

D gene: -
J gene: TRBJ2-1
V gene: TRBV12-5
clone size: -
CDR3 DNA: TGTGCTAGTGGATTTGGGGAGAATGAGCAGTTCTTC
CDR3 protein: CASGFGENEQFF

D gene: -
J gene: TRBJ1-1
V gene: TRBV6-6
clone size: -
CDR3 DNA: TGTGCCAGCAGTTGGACCGAGAACACTGAAGCTTTCTTT
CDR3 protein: CASSWTENTEAFF

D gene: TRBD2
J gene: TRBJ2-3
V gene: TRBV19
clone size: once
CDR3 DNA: TGTGCCAGTAGTACGGGAAGACTAGCTAGCACAGATACGCAGTATTTT
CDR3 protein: CASSTGRLASTDTQYF

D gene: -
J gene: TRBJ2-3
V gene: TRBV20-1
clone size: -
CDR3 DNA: TGCAGTCCCCTCCGAGATACGCAGTATTTT
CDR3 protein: CSPLRDTQYF

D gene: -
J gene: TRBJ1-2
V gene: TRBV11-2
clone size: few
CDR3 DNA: TGTGCCAGCAGCTTAGATCTGGCGGGGGCGGATGGCTACACCTTC
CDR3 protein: CASSLDLAGADGYTF

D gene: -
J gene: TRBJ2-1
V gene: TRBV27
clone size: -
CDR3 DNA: TGTGCCAGCACCTCACGAGAGGGGGGGCTGGATAATGAGCAGTTCTTC
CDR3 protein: CASTSREGGLDNEQFF

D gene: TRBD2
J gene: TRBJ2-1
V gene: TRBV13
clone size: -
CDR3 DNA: TGTGCCAGCGCCCGGGGGGGGGCCTACAATGAGCAGTTCTTC
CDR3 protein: CASARGGAYNEQFF

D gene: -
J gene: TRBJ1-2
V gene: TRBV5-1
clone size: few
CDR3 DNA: TGCGCCAGCAGCTTAGGGTTCAGGGGTGAAGGCTACACCTTC
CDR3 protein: CASSLGFRGEGYTF

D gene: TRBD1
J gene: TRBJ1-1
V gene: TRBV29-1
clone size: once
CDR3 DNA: TGCAGCGTTGTAGGGGGCAGGGGTGAAGCTTTCTTT
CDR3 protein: CSVVGGRGEAFF

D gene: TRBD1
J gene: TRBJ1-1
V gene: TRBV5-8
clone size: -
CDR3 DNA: TGTGCCAGCAGCTTCCAAACATTACAGGGGCCACGGGAAGCTTTCTTT
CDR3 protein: CASSFQTLQGPREAFF

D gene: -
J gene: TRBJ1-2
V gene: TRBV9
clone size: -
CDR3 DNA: TGTGCCAGCAGCTTCCACTATGGCTACACCTTC
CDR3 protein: CASSFHYGYTF

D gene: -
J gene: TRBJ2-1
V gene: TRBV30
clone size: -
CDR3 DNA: TGTGCCTGGAGTGGGTCGAACTACGATTACAATGAGCAGTTCTTC
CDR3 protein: CAWSGSNYDYNEQFF

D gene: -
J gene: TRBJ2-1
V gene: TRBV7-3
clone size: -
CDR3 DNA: TGTGCCAGCAGCTTACAGGGTTCCAATGAGCAGTTCTTC
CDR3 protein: CASSLQGSNEQFF

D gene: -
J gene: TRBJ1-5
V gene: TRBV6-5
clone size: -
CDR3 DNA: TGTGCCAGCAGCTACACGTGGGAACAGCCCCAGCATTTT
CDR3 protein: CASSYTWEQPQHF

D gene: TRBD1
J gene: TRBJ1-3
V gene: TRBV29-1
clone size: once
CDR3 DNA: TGCAGCGTTCAAACCGGGACAGGGGCAGGAAACACCATATATTTT
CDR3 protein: CSVQTGTGAGNTIYF

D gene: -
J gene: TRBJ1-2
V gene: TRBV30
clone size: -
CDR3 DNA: TGTGCCTACGAATCAGGGACTTACTATGGCTACACCTTC
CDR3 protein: CAYESGTYYGYTF

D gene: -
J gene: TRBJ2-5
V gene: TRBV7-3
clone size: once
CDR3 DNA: TGTGCCAGCAGCTTAACGAAAGCGGAAGAGACCCAGTACTTC
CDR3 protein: CASSLTKAEETQYF

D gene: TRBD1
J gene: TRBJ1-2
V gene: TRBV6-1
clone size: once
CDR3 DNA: TGTGCCAGCAGTGAACCGGCTTCAGGGGGGAATGGCTACACCTTC
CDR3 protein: CASSEPASGGNGYTF

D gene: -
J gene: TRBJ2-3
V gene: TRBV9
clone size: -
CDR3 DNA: TGTGCCAGCAGCGTCCCGGTAAAATGGGGTCCCACAGATACGCAGTATTTT
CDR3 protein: CASSVPVKWGPTDTQYF

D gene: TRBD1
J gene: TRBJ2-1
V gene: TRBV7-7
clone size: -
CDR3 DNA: TGTGCCAGCAGCCCCGACAGGGACAATGAGCAGTTCTTC
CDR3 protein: CASSPDRDNEQFF

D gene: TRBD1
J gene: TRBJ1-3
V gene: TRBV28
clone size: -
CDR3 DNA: TGTGCCAGCAGTTTACCCCTGACAGGGGTAGAAAACACCATATATTTT
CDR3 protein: CASSLPLTGVENTIYF